The clone carrying this TCR beta chain was seen a handful of times. The CDR3 runs 15 residues. V was pared by 3 bases and J by 7 bases, with 16 bases between. In TCRdb, the 5' RACE reads were re-called with MiXCR into one record per CDR3 protein. There are approximately 110,000 distinct CDR3 sequences in the sample; more than 20% occur only once, and 9% to 15% lies in the top ten. This entry belongs to a study of CD8 T cells in ankylosing spondylitis. The TCR comes from a male donor with ankylosing spondylitis. The chain employs TRBV12-3 or TRBV12-4 and TRBJ2-4, with a tentative D call TRBD2 (7 bases). What was sequenced was synovial fluid, either unsorted or a sorted T cell fraction (not recorded which). CDR3 sequence (DNA): TGTGCCAGCAGTTTTTCGGTACAGGGAGGGAACATTCAGTACTTC. This sequence encodes CASSFSVQGGNIQYF.